This TCR beta chain was retrieved from a study of control samples from healthy donors and cancer patients. Generated by immunoSEQ multiplex PCR, the TCRdb table keeps only in-frame clones and is missing some. The data contain around 130,000 clones, 89% of them seen just once; the ten biggest clones take up around 7.6%. The CDR3 extends over 13 amino acids. Per germline, CDR1 LNHNV and CDR2 YYDKDF (reference sequence). V gave up 6 bases and J gave up 3 bases, with 11 bases separating them. Sample: PBMCs. The rearrangement links TRBV15 to TRBJ2-5; the D gene could be TRBD1 or TRBD2 (6 bases each). The TCR comes from a man aged 50-60 years with head and neck cancer. The CDR3, as DNA: TGTGCCACCAGGAGGGGGGCTGAAGAGACCCAGTACTTC. This gives the protein CATRRGAEETQYF.